The T cell receptor (beta chain) described here comes from a study of blood T cell repertoires in COVID-19. CDR3 length equals 21 residues. Trimming left V 0 bases short and J 0 bases short, with 23 bases between. CDR1 MNHEY and CDR2 SMNVEV come from the germline V gene (reference sequence). Original handling: Estimation of nucleated cell counts was performed using reference gene primer amplification. Sequenced by immunoSEQ multiplex PCR; TCRdb stores in-frame clones only, minus some. V, J and clone size are those of that table, while D and trimming were read from the DNA. The table includes under 350,000 clones, 80% to 90% detected once.

Input material: PBMCs or T cells enriched from blood (not recorded which). The chain links TRBV27 to TRBJ2-2; no clear D. This receptor was identified in a woman aged 40 to 55 with acute COVID-19. The CDR3 nucleotides read TGTGCCAGCAGTTTATCCGGCCCTCTGAGGAGTAGGTTCGCGAACACCGGGGAGCTGTTTTTT. Translated, it gives CASSLSGPLRSRFANTGELFF.